A selection of T cell receptor beta chains follows, all from one sample in a study of T cells in pancreatic ductal adenocarcinoma. Sequenced by immunoSEQ multiplex PCR; TCRdb stores in-frame clones only, minus some. The sample carries about 98,000 clones, nearly 95% recorded once. The sample taken for sequencing was PBMCs. Receptor source: a human donor with pancreatic ductal adenocarcinoma. Each CDR3 is given with its conserved first and last residue. The order of the fields is clone size, J gene, D gene, V gene, CDR3 DNA, CDR3 protein. D genes are given only for firm matches. Clone size is shown for a subset of rows, as once, few, many or a class of expanded clone.

- TRBJ2-2 TRBD1 TRBV11-1 TGTGCCAGCAGCCCACGGGGACAGGGATGGACCGGGGAGCTGTTTTTT CASSPRGQGWTGELFF
once TRBJ2-5 TRBD2 TRBV9 TGTGCCAGCAGCGTCTTTTCCCAGCGGGAGGGCCAAGAGACCCAGTACTTC CASSVFSQREGQETQYF
- TRBJ2-7 - TRBV2 TGTGCCAAAGGACAGTTTTCCTACGAGCAGTACTTC CAKGQFSYEQYF
- TRBJ2-1 TRBD1 TRBV2 TGTGCCAGCACCCGGGACAGGGAGGGCGAGCAGTTCTTC CASTRDREGEQFF
- TRBJ2-2 TRBD2 TRBV6-4 TGTGCCAGCAGTGACCCCCAACCAACAGCGGGAACCGGGGAGCTGTTTTTT CASSDPQPTAGTGELFF
- TRBJ2-7 TRBD2 TRBV4-2 TGTGCCAGCAGCCGAGAGGGTGGACTAGGGTACGAGCAGTACTTC CASSREGGLGYEQYF
- TRBJ2-7 - TRBV15 TGTGCCACCAGCAGAGGGGGCCATGATGGTGAGCAGTACTTC CATSRGGHDGEQYF
- TRBJ2-2 TRBD2 TRBV10-3 TGTGCCATCAGTACTAGCGGACCGAACACCGGGGAGCTGTTTTTT CAISTSGPNTGELFF
- TRBJ2-7 TRBD1 TRBV9 TGTGCCAGCAGCTTGGGACAGGGGGCGCTCTACGAGCAGTACTTC CASSLGQGALYEQYF
- TRBJ2-3 TRBD1 TRBV28 TGTGCCAGCATGGGGACAGGGCCTAGCACAGATACGCAGTATTTT CASMGTGPSTDTQYF
- TRBJ2-7 - TRBV2 TGTGCCAGCACCCCGACGGGAACCTACGAGCAGTACTTC CASTPTGTYEQYF
- TRBJ2-3 - TRBV7-9 TGTGCCAGCAATGGGGAGAGATTCACAGATACGCAGTATTTT CASNGERFTDTQYF
- TRBJ2-3 - TRBV7-9 TGTGCCAGCAGCCGAAGCGTTAGCACAGATACGCAGTATTTT CASSRSVSTDTQYF
- TRBJ1-4 - TRBV7-2 TGTGCCAGCAGCCCTAGACCGAGGGAAGAAAAACTGTTTTTT CASSPRPREEKLFF
- TRBJ2-7 TRBD2 TRBV28 TGTGCCAGCAGTTTTACTAGCGGGAGGATCCCCTACGAGCAGTACTTC CASSFTSGRIPYEQYF
- TRBJ2-7 - TRBV28 TGTGCCAGCAGTTCGTCTCGCTACGAGCAGTACTTC CASSSSRYEQYF
- TRBJ1-5 - TRBV6-6 TGTGCCAGCAGCGGACACCTTGTTGGCAATCAGCCCCAGCATTTT CASSGHLVGNQPQHF
- TRBJ2-7 - TRBV11-2 TGTGCCAGCAGCTTAATCGGTCCCGCCTACGAGCAGTACTTC CASSLIGPAYEQYF